This entry is about one TCR beta chain. Its specific antigen is unknown. It has no much larger one-base neighbor in the sample; base qualities were not kept. The entire isolated RNA was reverse transcribed using the High Capacity cDNA Reverse Transcription Kit, and thus expressed TCRB transcripts were sequenced. Deep immunoSEQ sequencing was applied to naive, central memory and regulatory T cell samples, giving an average of about 3.6 million total reads per sample. Sorted cells were lysed in RLT buffer, and RNA was extracted using DNase-treated RNeasy Micro or Mini kits according to cell number. Each cell subset was processed separately to prevent cross-contamination, with patient and healthy donor samples processed together. The immunoSEQ multiplex PCR was used to amplify TCRB sequences from cDNA, yielding 87-bp fragments that span the CDR3 region. The amplicons were sequenced using the Illumina HiSeq platform. The authors' analysis ran thus. PCR bias was corrected computationally using synthetic template baselines, and reads within Hamming distance 2 were collapsed, with unmergeable singletons discarded. Reads were aligned to IMGT to assign V, D and J genes, CDR3 length, and insertions or deletions at six rearrangement sites. Clonotype counts were normalized to sorted cell number within each subset before computing true diversity and Gini coefficients with the tcR R package. The overlap coefficient, calculated on TCRB nucleotide sequences, was used to measure repertoire sharing. Out-of-frame TCRB sequences from naive cells were analyzed to stand in for the pre-selection repertoire. What TCRdb holds here is the immuneACCESS table cut down to in-frame rearrangements. Part of the clones is not present; checked against another copy, under half of the missing clones reflect an unresolved V gene, and the others are unexplained. The DNA was the basis for D and trimming; V, J and clone size are from that table. The sample table holds approximately 340,000 clones, of which less than 15% were seen once. The biggest ten clones account for approximately 0.02% of the sample.

Each donor gave one peripheral blood draw, averaging roughly 120 mL, which was collected into heparinised tubes. Using a panel that included CD45RO, CCR7, CD25, CD127, CD95 and CD27, naive, central memory, regulatory and stem cell-like memory CD4+ T cells were sorted on a BD FACSAria II. Purity was above 98% for every sorted population. PBMCs were separated immediately by Lymphoprep density gradient centrifugation and were stained directly, without being cultured. So that batch effects would be minimized, each experiment stained and sorted samples in pairs, pairing one healthy donor with one patient. The data were taken from a study of beta chain features in type 1 diabetes listed by TCRdb under 2018. In terms of the full investigation: No differences in mean age, gender distribution, total cell number or subset yield were found between patients and healthy donors. Regulatory and stem cell-like memory subsets were obtained from only 8 patients and roughly 8 healthy donors, while naive and central memory subsets were obtained from all 30 or so donors. In the study, TCRB repertoires of sorted circulating CD4+ T cell subsets from recently diagnosed type 1 diabetes patients were compared with those of matched healthy donors. Across all samples, almost 110 million sorted cells were examined, and cell number per subset correlated strongly with RNA yield. Overall results and qualifications from the work: Because cDNA rather than genomic DNA was sequenced, highly expressing activated cells could have been over-represented, although no difference in activation and CD3 levels was found between groups. Because small numbers of individuals were included in the HLA sub-analyses, any influence of HLA type on TCRB rearrangement was left unresolved. Type 1 diabetes patients showed a moderate but significant shortening of TCRB CDR3 length in all four CD4+ subsets. Shorter templates might have been favored by PCR, but patient and control samples were amplified and corrected together, so both groups would have been affected equally by any skew. Fewer insertions and more nucleotide deletions at VDJ recombination sites were observed in patients with type 1 diabetes, implying thymic rearrangement abnormalities. The naive, central memory and regulatory TCRB repertoires appeared to resemble one another more closely among patients than among healthy donors.

Inclusive of the bounding cysteine and phenylalanine, the CDR3 is 15 residues long. CDR3 DNA is the only sequence kept; it has 45 bases, read in frame from the first base. Relative to germline, V is missing 6 bases and J is missing 4 bases, with 13 bases of the junction outside any gene match. The germline V gene sets CDR1 to SQVTM and CDR2 to ANQGSEA. The rearrangement combines TRBV29-1 with TRBJ2-7, with 9 junctional bases fitting TRBD1. The sequence was collected from a young woman in good health. Sequencing used naive CD4+ T cells from blood. Explained via the paper, the cell subset or site label denotes: true naive CD4+ T cells. The nucleotide sequence reads TGCAGCGTCCTAATACCGGGACAGGGTACATACGAGCAGTACTTC. Its product reads: CSVLIPGQGTYEQYF.